Each of the 6 T cell receptor beta chains below was sequenced from the same sample in a study of vaccination and CD4 T cells after COVID-19. Treatment reported: 10-day PBMC culture with coronavirus spike peptide pools or control peptides (ViraFEST assay). Oncomine TCR Beta short-read sequencing was applied to DNA from cultured CD4+ T cells. Each CDR3 protein is one row after TCRdb ran MiXCR on the PCR reads. This sample has about 21,000 distinct CDR3 sequences, with around half found just once. These receptors have no known antigen. Material for sequencing was CD4+ T cells from blood, cultured in vitro. All receptors derive from a human donor who had recovered from COVID-19.

This clonotype was counted between two and nine times. V usage is TRBV20-1 and J usage is TRBJ1-1; 11 bases fit TRBD1. The CDR3 runs to 13 residues. CDR1 and CDR2 from the germline V gene are DFQATT and SNEGSKA (reference sequence). Losses at the gene ends were 7 bases for V and 11 bases for J; bases not matched to a gene: 12. The CDR3 protein is CSGKLGTGGLAFF. The CDR3 DNA sequence: TGCAGTGGGAAGCTCGGGACAGGGGGTTTGGCTTTCTTT.

The chain recombines TRBV19 with TRBJ2-1; a possible D gene is TRBD2 (6 bases). Per germline, CDR1 LNHDA and CDR2 SQIVND (reference sequence). The CDR3 covers 14 residues. Trimming took off 7 bases at V and 6 bases at J, with 16 bases between the two ends. CDR3 nucleotide sequence: TGTGCCAGTACAGTCACGACTAGTTCCAATGAGCAGTTCTTC. Amino acid sequence: CASTVTTSSNEQFF.

A few counts support this clonotype. The chain uses TRBV19 and TRBJ1-4; 8 nucleotides line up with TRBD1. After removal of 7 bases from V and 1 base from J, the junction contained 5 bases not matched to a gene. The CDR3 is made up of 15 amino acids. Per germline, CDR1 LNHDA and CDR2 SQIVND (reference sequence). CDR3 bases: TGTGCCAGTAAGACAGGGGCCGTAACTAATGAAAAACTGTTTTTT. This encodes CASKTGAVTNEKLFF. Variable domain in full (rest from reference TRBV19 and TRBJ1-4): DGGITQSPKYLFRKEGQNVTLSCEQNLNHDAMYWYRQDPGQGLRLIYYSQIVNDFQKGDIAEGYSVSREKKESFPLTVTSAQKNPTAFYLCASKTGAVTNEKLFFGSGTQLSVL.

The rearrangement links TRBV5-1 to TRBJ2-5; D might be TRBD1 (5 bases). There are 14 residues in the CDR3. The germline V gene has CDR1 SGHRS and CDR2 YFSETQ. V lost 4 bases to trimming and J lost 5 bases, with 15 bases between them. CDR3 sequence (DNA): TGCGCCAGCAGCCTAGGGGCCTCCGGGGAGACCCAGTACTTC. It encodes CASSLGASGETQYF.

The V and J genes are TRBV10-2 and TRBJ2-5; the D is unclear. The CDR3 loop spans 12 amino acids. The germline CDR1 and CDR2 sequences are WSHSY and SAAADI. V gave up 3 bases and J gave up 5 bases, with 7 bases separating them. CDR3 sequence (DNA): TGCGCCAGCAGTGAAAGTATGGAGACCCAGTACTTC. Translated: CASSESMETQYF.

The chain carries TRBV7-6 and TRBJ1-3; tentatively, D is TRBD1 (6 bases). V was clipped by 7 bases and J by 0 bases, with 16 bases between them. The CDR3 covers 16 residues. Germline V gene sequence: CDR1 SGHVS, CDR2 FNYEAQ. This chain's CDR3 is CASMQEGTHSGNTIYF. The CDR3 nucleotides are TGTGCCAGCATGCAGGAGGGGACACACTCTGGAAACACCATATATTTT.